The 10 T cell receptor beta chains below all came from one sample that was sequenced in a study of blood T cells in healthy people across ages. Then a second PCR, running roughly 7 to 11 cycles, was carried out with a sample-barcoded 5' primer and a J-beta primer mix. One entry per CDR3 protein results from TCRdb running MiXCR on the 5' RACE reads. This table holds about 800,000 distinct CDR3 sequences, roughly 50% found once. The sequenced material came from blood. The receptor source for this set is a man aged 30 to 45 in good health.

The CDR3 loop is CASSEPPDRDNEQFF. CDR3 sequence (DNA): TGCGCCAGCAGTGAGCCCCCTGACAGGGACAATGAGCAGTTCTTC. This chain links TRBV10-1 with TRBJ2-1, with 7 bases matching TRBD1. The length of the CDR3 is 15 residues. J lost 5 bases, V lost 2 bases, and 6 bases had no gene match. Germline V CDR1 and CDR2: WNHNN, SYGVQD (reference sequence).

This sequence joins TRBV6-5 and TRBJ1-1, with 8 bases fitting TRBD1. The V gene end was trimmed by 2 bases and the J gene end by 3 bases; junction bases not matched to a gene: 5. This CDR3 is built from 15 residues. Per the germline V gene, CDR1 is MNHEY and CDR2 is SVGAGI. This CDR3 is CASSYGQGVYTEAFF. In nucleotides, the CDR3 is TGTGCCAGCAGTTACGGACAGGGAGTCTACACTGAAGCTTTCTTT.

The chain carries TRBV4-3 and TRBJ2-1, with TRBD2 matching 7 bases. J gave up 6 bases and V 0 bases, and 5 bases lay outside the gene matches. The CDR3 sequence is 15 residues long. The germline CDR1 and CDR2 sequences are LGHNA and YSLEER. In nucleotides, the CDR3 is TGCGCCAGCAGCCAAGACCAGGGACTACTCAATGAGCAGTTCTTC. It translates to CASSQDQGLLNEQFF.

On this clonotype itself: This may arise from a read error, as a much more abundant clone is one base away. The chain carries TRBV25-1 and TRBJ2-5; either TRBD1 or TRBD2 may fit D (5 bases each). Trimming cost V 6 bases and J 6 bases, with 5 bases left between them. Per germline, CDR1 MGHDK and CDR2 SYGVNS. The CDR3 consists of 10 residues. This CDR3 is CASRGQTQYF. The CDR3 DNA is TGTGCCAGCAGGGGACAGACCCAGTACTTC.

The sample holds a few counts of this clonotype. J is TRBJ2-4 and V is TRBV29-1, with D uncertain. With 4 bases removed from V and 0 bases from J, the gap between germline ends came to 7 bases. The CDR3 sequence is 13 residues long. CDR1 and CDR2 (germline): SQVTM, ANQGSEA. CDR3 residues: CSVVRSAKNIQYF. Written as DNA, the CDR3 is TGCAGCGTTGTACGGTCAGCCAAAAACATTCAGTACTTC.

This rearrangement joins TRBV29-1 to TRBJ2-7, with D perhaps TRBD2 (5 bases). Germline CDR1 reads SQVTM; CDR2 reads ANQGSEA. The CDR3 has 14 residues. Trimming shortened V by 4 bases and J by 1 base, and 14 bases separated the two germline ends. The CDR3, as DNA: TGCAGCGTTGGATCGGGGATTGAATCCTACGAGCAGTACTTC. Translation: CSVGSGIESYEQYF.

This chain connects TRBV7-2 to TRBJ2-5; possible D gene TRBD1, 6 bases. V was clipped by 3 bases and J by 4 bases, with 12 bases between them. Germline values: CDR1 SGHTA, CDR2 FQGNSA. The CDR3 contains 14 residues. The CDR3 here is CASSFQGLGETQYF. CDR3 bases: TGTGCCAGCAGCTTCCAGGGGCTAGGAGAGACCCAGTACTTC.

The chain uses TRBV20-1 and TRBJ2-7, with TRBD1 as a possible D gene (6 bases). Trimming pared 3 bases from V and 2 bases from J, leaving 20 bases between. The germline V gene has CDR1 DFQATT and CDR2 SNEGSKA (reference sequence). The length of the CDR3 is 16 residues. CDR3: CSASPNHRVRAYEQYF. CDR3 in DNA: TGCAGTGCTAGCCCCAACCACAGGGTTCGGGCCTACGAGCAGTACTTC.

V usage is TRBV29-1 and J usage is TRBJ2-1; 8 bases map to TRBD1. The junction had 16 bases not matched to a gene; V was cut back by 4 bases and J by 8 bases. Germline-derived CDR1 and CDR2 are SQVTM and ANQGSEA. CDR3 length: 16 residues. The CDR3 here is CSVGGGSRGLGDEQFF. In DNA, the CDR3 is TGCAGCGTTGGAGGGGGCTCCAGGGGGCTAGGGGATGAGCAGTTCTTC.

This clonotype appeared a few times. The rearrangement joins TRBV7-2 to TRBJ1-2; maybe TRBD1 (5 bases). This CDR3 region has 15 residues. The V and J ends lost 1 base and 4 bases respectively, with 13 bases between them. The germline CDR1 and CDR2 sequences are SGHTA and FQGNSA. The CDR3 DNA is TGTGCCAGCAGCTTAGAACACGGGGGGATCTATGGCTACACCTTC. This codes for CASSLEHGGIYGYTF.